What follows are 23 T cell receptor beta chains derived from one specimen sequenced in a study of response to subunit inactivated influenza vaccine. TCRdb processed the RT-PCR reads anew with MiXCR; each CDR3 protein has one entry. The table includes under 800,000 distinct CDR3 sequences, approximately 13% detected once. Sequencing was performed on PBMCs from blood, taken less than 15 days before vaccination. Receptors were obtained from a middle-aged man who received an inactivated influenza vaccine.

In its sample, this clonotype was seen a few times. This chain uses TRBV6-2 or TRBV6-3 with TRBJ2-6; TRBD1 aligns across 7 bases. Germline V lookup: CDR1 MNHEY, CDR2 SVGEGT. After removal of 6 bases from V and 2 bases from J, the junction contained 4 bases not matched to a gene. CDR3 length: 15 residues. The DNA for the CDR3 is TGTGCCAGCAGCTCACAGGGGCCTGGGGCCAACGTCCTGACTTTC. Protein: CASSSQGPGANVLTF.

This clonotype was seen a handful of times. The genes are TRBV7-9 and TRBJ2-1; 8 nucleotides align to TRBD1. Germline V gene lookup returns CDR1 SEHNR and CDR2 FQNEAQ (reference sequence). There are 12 residues in the CDR3. The J segment lost 5 bases and the V segment lost 10 bases, leaving 4 bases of the junction unmatched. The CDR3 loop is CATGQGDNEQFF. Written as DNA, the CDR3 is TGTGCCACCGGACAGGGAGACAATGAGCAGTTCTTC.

The V gene is TRBV9, the J gene TRBJ2-5; 7 bases fit TRBD2. With V trimmed by 0 bases and J by 1 base, 6 bases remained unmatched. Germline-derived CDR1 and CDR2 are SGDLS and YYNGEE. The CDR3 covers 16 residues. The CDR3 nucleotides read TGTGCCAGCAGCGTAGGGGGGGGAGGCCCCCAAGAGACCCAGTACTTC. Protein sequence: CASSVGGGGPQETQYF.

This clonotype was seen a few times. The genes are TRBV12-5 and TRBJ2-5; 8 positions match TRBD1. The germline V gene has CDR1 LGHNT and CDR2 FRNRAP. Germline trimming cut 6 bases from V and 3 bases from J; bases unmatched to any gene: 9. CDR3 size: 15 residues. CDR3 DNA: TGTGCTAGTGGGAACCGGGACAGGAACGAAGAGACCCAGTACTTC. The encoded protein is CASGNRDRNEETQYF. Drawing the rest from reference TRBV12-5 and TRBJ2-5, the complete variable domain is DARVTQTPRHKVTEMGQEVTMRCQPILGHNTVFWYRQTMMQGLELLAYFRNRAPLDDSGMPKDRFSAEMPDATLATLKIQPSEPRDSAVYFCASGNRDRNEETQYFGPGTRLLVL.

V and J are TRBV7-9 and TRBJ2-7; 8 nucleotides line up with TRBD1. This CDR3 spans 14 amino acids. V lost 7 bases to trimming and J lost 1 base; unmatched junction nucleotides: 6. The germline CDR1 and CDR2 sequences are SEHNR and FQNEAQ (reference sequence). DNA of the CDR3: TGTGCCAGCACCGTCAACAGGGGGTCCTACGAGCAGTACTTC. It encodes CASTVNRGSYEQYF.

The table lists this clonotype with a few counts. V usage is TRBV24-1 and J usage is TRBJ2-1; the match to TRBD2 covers 12 bases. Trimming removed 4 bases from V and 8 bases from J; junction bases left unmatched: 8. Germline assignment: CDR1 KGHDR and CDR2 SFDVKD. This CDR3 spans 16 amino acids. This CDR3 reads CATSDPTSGSLDEQFF. CDR3 nucleotides: TGTGCCACCAGTGACCCGACTAGCGGGAGTTTAGATGAGCAGTTCTTC.

The CDR3 DNA reads as TGCAGTGCTAACAATGACAGGTACAATGAGCAGTTCTTC. Translation: CSANNDRYNEQFF. The J gene is TRBJ2-1, the V gene TRBV20-1; D perhaps matches TRBD1 (6 bases). The CDR3 is made up of 13 amino acids. CDR1 and CDR2 (germline): DFQATT, SNEGSKA (reference sequence). V gave up 4 bases and J gave up 4 bases, with 11 bases separating them.

In DNA form, the CDR3 reads TGTGCCAGCAGTTACTCCGGACAGTCGGACGGCTACACCTTC. This translates into CASSYSGQSDGYTF. V is TRBV6-5 and J is TRBJ1-2, with D perhaps matching TRBD1 (6 bases). The CDR3 runs 14 residues. The V and J ends lost 0 bases and 8 bases respectively, with 13 bases between them. Germline CDR1 MNHEY, CDR2 SVGAGI.

This rearrangement joins TRBV10-3 to TRBJ2-3; no reliable D call. This CDR3 is 13 amino acids long. Germline lookup yields CDR1 ENHRY and CDR2 SYGVKD. Trimming took 0 bases from V and 2 from J, leaving 3 bases between them. The CDR3: CAISESATDTQYF. As DNA, the CDR3 is TGTGCCATCAGTGAGTCCGCCACAGATACGCAGTATTTT.

In this sample, this clonotype turned up a few times. The rearrangement uses TRBV7-8 and TRBJ2-2; D is perhaps TRBD2 (5 bases). The CDR3 extends over 15 amino acids. The germline V and J ends were trimmed by 5 bases and 6 bases, with 16 bases remaining between them. Germline assignment: CDR1 SGHVS and CDR2 FQNEAQ. This chain's CDR3 is CASSPRAGRPGELFF. The DNA of the CDR3 is TGTGCCAGCAGCCCGCGCGCGGGTAGGCCCGGGGAGCTGTTTTTT. Based on the CDR3 plus reference TRBV7-8 and TRBJ2-2, the full variable domain is GAGVSQSPRYKVAKRGQDVALRCDPISGHVSLFWYQQALGQGPEFLTYFQNEAQLDKSGLPSDRFFAERPEGSVSTLKIQRTQQEDSAVYLCASSPRAGRPGELFFGEGSRLTVL.

This clonotype was seen ten or more times. The chain links TRBV4-3 to TRBJ2-7; a possible D gene is TRBD1 (6 bases). CDR1 and CDR2 from the germline V gene are LGHNA and YSLEER. CDR3 length: 14 amino acids. The germline V and J ends were trimmed by 6 bases and 4 bases, with 16 bases remaining between them. The CDR3 loop reads CASSKQGSGYEQYF. The CDR3 DNA sequence: TGCGCCAGCAGTAAACAGGGATCTGGGTACGAGCAGTACTTC.

This clonotype was seen only a few times. The V and J genes are TRBV7-9 and TRBJ2-2, with D unclear. Germline lookup yields CDR1 SEHNR and CDR2 FQNEAQ (reference sequence). V was cut by 5 bases and J by 1 base, with 8 bases left in between. The CDR3 is made up of 14 amino acids. The CDR3 DNA sequence: TGTGCCAGCAGCCGCAGACAGAACACCGGGGAGCTGTTTTTT. Protein: CASSRRQNTGELFF.

This clonotype was seen a few times. The chain combines TRBV20-1 with TRBJ2-7; the match to TRBD2 covers 10 bases. V trimming: 4 bases; J trimming: 7 bases; junction bases outside the gene matches: 7. The CDR3 length is 13 residues. Germline assignment: CDR1 DFQATT and CDR2 SNEGSKA (reference sequence). The CDR3 protein is CSANTLAGVEQYF. CDR3 bases: TGCAGTGCTAATACCCTAGCGGGAGTAGAGCAGTACTTC.

The chain is built from TRBV6-2 or TRBV6-3 and TRBJ2-5; TRBD1 aligns across 9 bases. CDR3 length equals 14 residues. Germline trimming cut 0 bases from V and 6 bases from J; bases unmatched to any gene: 2. Germline lookup yields CDR1 MNHEY and CDR2 SVGEGT. CDR3 bases: TGTGCCAGCAGTTACTCGGGACAGGGAAAGACCCAGTACTTC. Its translation is CASSYSGQGKTQYF.

This clonotype was picked up many times. The rearrangement links TRBV28 to TRBJ1-2; the D gene is possibly TRBD1 (5 bases). Germline loops: CDR1 MDHEN, CDR2 SYDVKM. V lost 6 bases to trimming and J lost 7 bases, with 24 bases between them. The length of the CDR3 is 16 residues. For the CDR3, the DNA is TGTGCCAGCAGCACACTCGGGGGGGGACCTACGGGTGGCTACACCTTC. Its protein is CASSTLGGGPTGGYTF.

This clonotype has a handful of counts. This chain joins TRBV7-2 and TRBJ1-6; TRBD1 matches 8 bases. V shed 1 base, J shed 5 bases, and the junction held 4 bases outside the gene matches. This CDR3 has 16 residues. CDR1 is SGHTA, CDR2 FQGNSA, per germline. DNA of the CDR3: TGTGCCAGCAGCTTAGGGACAGGGATCCATAATTCACCCCTCCACTTT. Encoded protein: CASSLGTGIHNSPLHF.

CDR3 sequence (DNA): TGTGCCAGCAGCCGGAGCGGGCCCCACAATGAGCAGTTCTTC. As protein: CASSRSGPHNEQFF. The chain employs TRBV3-1 and TRBJ2-1, with D perhaps matching TRBD2 (6 bases). The CDR3 length is 14 residues. The ends were cut back, 4 bases at V and 5 bases at J, with 12 bases in the middle. Per germline, CDR1 LGHDT and CDR2 YNNKEL (reference sequence).

The chain combines TRBV5-1 with TRBJ2-2; no reliable D call. The ends were cut back, 5 bases at V and 3 bases at J, with 14 bases in the middle. Germline-derived CDR1 and CDR2 are SGHRS and YFSETQ. CDR3 length: 15 residues. CDR3 DNA: TGCGCCAGCAGGCCCTCCGTATGGGACACCGGGGAGCTGTTTTTT. Its protein product is CASRPSVWDTGELFF.

This chain joins TRBV12-3 or TRBV12-4 and TRBJ1-3; 8 nucleotides align to TRBD1. V shed 6 bases and J 2 bases; nucleotides not matched to a gene: 3. CDR3 size: 14 residues. For the CDR3, the DNA is TGTGCCAGCAGACAGGGGGAAGCTGGAAACACCATATATTTT. The encoded protein is CASRQGEAGNTIYF.

This clonotype has only a few counts. V is TRBV11-2 and J is TRBJ2-7; no reliable D call. CDR1 SGHAT and CDR2 FQNNGV come from the germline V gene. Trimming took 1 base from V and 2 from J, leaving 12 bases between them. The CDR3 covers 15 residues. The CDR3 spells CASSLVPDKTYEQYF. CDR3 coding DNA: TGTGCCAGCAGCTTAGTACCTGACAAGACCTACGAGCAGTACTTC.

V is TRBV27 and J is TRBJ2-5; weak D call: TRBD2 (5 bases). The CDR3 loop spans 15 amino acids. V lost 5 bases and J lost 1, with 14 bases in between. Germline V gives CDR1 MNHEY, CDR2 SMNVEV (reference sequence). The CDR3 protein is CASSPYQRGQETQYF. In DNA, the CDR3 is TGTGCCAGCAGTCCCTATCAACGGGGCCAAGAGACCCAGTACTTC.

The V gene is TRBV29-1, the J gene TRBJ2-2, with TRBD1 identical over 8 bases. This CDR3 region has 16 residues. Germline assignment: CDR1 SQVTM and CDR2 ANQGSEA. V was pared by 6 bases and J by 0 bases, with 9 bases of the junction left unmatched. The CDR3 spells CSVLRTGSTNTGELFF. Here the CDR3 DNA reads TGCAGCGTCCTAAGGACAGGGTCCACGAACACCGGGGAGCTGTTTTTT.

This clonotype turned up a few times. The gene calls are TRBV27 and TRBJ2-3; the D is unclear. This CDR3 is 17 amino acids long. V gave up 8 bases and J gave up 0 bases, with 21 bases separating them. In germline, CDR1 is MNHEY, CDR2 SMNVEV (reference sequence). The CDR3, as DNA: TGTGCCAGCCGTCAAAGGATGACGTCCCCTAGCACAGATACGCAGTATTTT. Encoded protein: CASRQRMTSPSTDTQYF.